The rows below give T cell receptor beta chains drawn from one sample of a study of T-cell reconstitution after alpha-beta-depleted transplantation in children. One entry per CDR3 protein results from TCRdb running MiXCR on the PCR reads. The data contain 150,000 to 250,000 distinct CDR3 sequences, 13% to 15% of them singletons. The source was PBMCs from the stem cell graft donor, collected from the stem cell graft. These receptors all stem from a human donor who donated a stem cell graft to a child with acute lymphoblastic leukemia. Each CDR3 is given with its conserved first and last residue. D genes are given only for firm matches. Part of the rows lack a size; the others show once, few, many or a class for expanded clones.

>TRBD1|many|TRBJ2-1|TRBV13
TGTGCCAGCAGCCAACACGGGACAGGCCCCTACAATGAGCAGTTCTTC
CASSQHGTGPYNEQFF
>-|many|TRBJ2-3|TRBV25-1
TGTGCCAGCAGTGTTACAGGCACAGATACGCAGTATTTT
CASSVTGTDTQYF
>TRBD1|many|TRBJ1-2|TRBV12-3/TRBV12-4
TGTGCCAGCAGTCGGACAGGGGGGGGCTACACCTTC
CASSRTGGGYTF
>TRBD1|-|TRBJ2-3|TRBV29-1
TGCAGCGCAGGACAGGAGGTCTTCTCTAGCACAGATACGCAGTATTTT
CSAGQEVFSSTDTQYF
>TRBD2|few|TRBJ2-1|TRBV20-1
TGCAGTGCTAGCTGGGAGATTAGCGGGAGGGCCGGGGAGCAGTTCTTC
CSASWEISGRAGEQFF
>TRBD2|many|TRBJ2-5|TRBV5-6
TGTGCCAGCAGCTTGGTGACTAGCGGGGCTGAGACCCAGTACTTC
CASSLVTSGAETQYF
>TRBD2|-|TRBJ2-1|TRBV20-1
TGCAGTGCTAGCCTAGCGGGAGGGGCTAATGAGCAGTTCTTC
CSASLAGGANEQFF
>-|many|TRBJ2-1|TRBV19
TGTGCCAGTAGTGAGAGCGGCTCATCAGCCCGGCGCAATGAGCAGTTCTTC
CASSESGSSARRNEQFF
>-|-|TRBJ1-5|TRBV6-5
TGTGCCAGCAGTCAGGGACAGCCCCAGCATTTT
CASSQGQPQHF
>TRBD2|-|TRBJ2-7|TRBV19
TGTGCCAGTAGTGAGAGCGGGAGGGCCAACGAGCAGTACTTC
CASSESGRANEQYF
>-|many|TRBJ2-3|TRBV7-8
TGTGCCAGCAACCGTGGGACGGGCAGCACAGATACGCAGTATTTT
CASNRGTGSTDTQYF
>TRBD1|many|TRBJ2-7|TRBV29-1
TGCAGCGTTGAGACTCCGGGACAGGGGTTCTACGAGCAGTACTTC
CSVETPGQGFYEQYF
>TRBD2|many|TRBJ2-5|TRBV5-6
TGTGCCAGCAGACTAGCGGGAGATACGGGTCCGGCGGGGACCCAGTACTTC
CASRLAGDTGPAGTQYF